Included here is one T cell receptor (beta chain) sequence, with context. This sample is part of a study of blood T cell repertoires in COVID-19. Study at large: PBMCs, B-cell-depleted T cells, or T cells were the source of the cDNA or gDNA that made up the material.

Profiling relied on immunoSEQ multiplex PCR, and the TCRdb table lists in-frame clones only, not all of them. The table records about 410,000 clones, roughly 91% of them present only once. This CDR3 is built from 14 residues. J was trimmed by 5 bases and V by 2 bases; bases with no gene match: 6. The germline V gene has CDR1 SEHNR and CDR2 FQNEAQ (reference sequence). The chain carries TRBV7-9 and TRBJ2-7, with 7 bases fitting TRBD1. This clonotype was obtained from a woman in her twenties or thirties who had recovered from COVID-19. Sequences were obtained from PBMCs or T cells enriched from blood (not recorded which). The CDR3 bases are TGTGCCAGCAGCTTAAACCAGGGGGTTGACGAGCAGTACTTC. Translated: CASSLNQGVDEQYF.